This TCR beta chain was documented in a study of OX40 agonist ivuxolimab in advanced cancers. Systemic immunosuppression or autoimmune disease history was grounds to exclude patients. Repertoires were generated with immunoSEQ multiplex PCR, while TCRdb's copy carries only in-frame clones and drops some. The sample holds about 76,000 clones, around four fifths seen once. V was pared by 1 base and J by 5 bases, with 7 bases of the junction left unmatched. This CDR3 is built from 16 residues. Germline lookup yields CDR1 SGHTA and CDR2 FQGNSA. This TCR was recovered from an adult with an advanced solid tumor such as melanoma, head and neck, liver or kidney cancer. The rearrangement joins TRBV7-2 to TRBJ2-2; 7 bases map to TRBD2. The sample was CD4+ or CD8+ T cells sorted from blood, taken in a trial of the OX40 agonist ivuxolimab. CDR3 in DNA: TGTGCCAGCAGCTTAGGTGGCGGGAGTAGGACCGGGGAGCTGTTTTTT. The encoded protein is CASSLGGGSRTGELFF. The whole variable domain, filled in from reference TRBV7-2 and TRBJ2-2, reads GAGVSQSPSNKVTEKGKDVELRCDPISGHTALYWYRQSLGQGLEFLIYFQGNSAPDKSGLPSDRFSAERTGGSVSTLTIQRTQQEDSAVYLCASSLGGGSRTGELFFGEGSRLTVL.